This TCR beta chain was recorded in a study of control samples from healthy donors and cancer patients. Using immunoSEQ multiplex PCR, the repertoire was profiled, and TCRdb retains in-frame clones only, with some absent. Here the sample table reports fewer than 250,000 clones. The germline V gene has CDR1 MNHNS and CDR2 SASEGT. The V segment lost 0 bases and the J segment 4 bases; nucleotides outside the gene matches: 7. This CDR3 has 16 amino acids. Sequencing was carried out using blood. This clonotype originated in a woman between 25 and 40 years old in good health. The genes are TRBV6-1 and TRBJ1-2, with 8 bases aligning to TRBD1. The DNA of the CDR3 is TGTGCCAGCAGTGAAGCGGGGGACAGGCCCGGCTATGGCTACACCTTC. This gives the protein CASSEAGDRPGYGYTF.